The T cell receptor (beta chain) described here comes from a study of OX40 agonist ivuxolimab in advanced cancers. Broadly, across the study: Ivuxolimab was an agonistic, fully human IgG2 monoclonal antibody directed against OX40 (CD134), a costimulatory receptor. Intravenous ivuxolimab was administered to patients every 2 weeks at six dose levels: 0.01, 0.1, 0.3, 1.5, 3 and 10 mg/kg. Of the roughly 51 patients in dose escalation, 19 had hepatocellular carcinoma, some 15 had melanoma, 9 had renal cell carcinoma and 9 had head and neck cancer. In the dose-escalation cohort, more than 80% of patients were male, and the mean age was approximately 60 years with a range of roughly 23 to 79. Prior anti-PD-1, anti-PD-L1 or anti-CTLA-4 therapy was permitted, and less than 45% of dose-escalation patients had received checkpoint inhibitors. Partial responses occurred in three dose-escalation patients, of whom one had hepatocellular carcinoma and two had cutaneous melanoma. The point of sequencing TCRbeta in the periphery was to test whether ivuxolimab changed TCR sequence diversity and drove clonal T-cell expansion. The paper covers the monotherapy dose-escalation part of the phase I ivuxolimab trial, which included N of about 50 patients.

From the cysteine up to the phenylalanine, the CDR3 has a length of 13 residues. The sequence is cut down to CDR3 DNA, 39 bases in frame from base 1. For CDR1 and CDR2, the germline V gene lists SGHRS and YFSETQ. V is trimmed back by 4 bases and J by 0 bases, and the junction contains 0 bases that no gene match accounts for. The trial excluded patients who had a history of autoimmune disease or were on systemic immunosuppression. In every dose cohort, peripheral blood was drawn for TCR sequencing at baseline, cycle 4 day 1, and cycle 7 day 1. The samples were taken from a phase I, first-in-human, multicenter, open-label dose-escalation trial of ivuxolimab. Adults with locally advanced or metastatic melanoma, renal cell, hepatocellular, or head and neck squamous cell carcinoma were enrolled in the trial. Before TCR sequencing, CD4+ T cells and CD8+ T cells from peripheral blood were sorted into separate populations.

As for this clone: This clone's antigen is unknown. No much larger clonotype is one base removed from it; base qualities were not supplied.

For sequencing of the TCRbeta CDR3 region, genomic DNA was extracted from the sorted cells. TCRbeta CDR3 regions were sequenced using the immunoSEQ Assay. The source is immuneACCESS, and TCRdb retained only in-frame sequences with V and J called. Part of the clones is not carried over; for the studies checked, unresolved V genes explain less than half of this, and the remainder is unexplained. This sample is represented by 70,000 to 75,000 clones; 80% to 90% of them were singletons. The top ten hold roughly 2.9% of the sample. The research as a whole found: The antigen specificity of the peripheral T cells that underwent clonal expansion was not determined. At doses from 0.1 to 3.0 mg/kg, clonal expansion was seen in both CD4+ and CD8+ blood T cells between baseline and week 6. On average, CD8+ T cells showed more expanded clones than CD4+ T cells after ivuxolimab. Partial responders in the 0.1-3.0 mg/kg groups had among the lowest normalized peripheral clonal expansion, especially among CD8+ T cells. Low levels of normalized T-cell clonal expansion were also seen in some patients who did not respond.

In this chain, TRBV5-1 is recombined with TRBJ2-7; 8 of the junction bases match TRBD2. The source material was CD4+ or CD8+ T cells sorted from blood, sampled in a trial of the OX40 agonist ivuxolimab. The receptor's source is an adult with an advanced solid tumor such as melanoma, head and neck, liver or kidney cancer. The sequenced DNA is TGCGCCAGCAGCAGCGGGAGCTCCTACGAGCAGTACTTC. It codes for CASSSGSSYEQYF. The entire variable domain, with the stretches around the CDR3 drawn from the reference TRBV5-1 and TRBJ2-7 proteins, is KAGVTQTPRYLIKTRGQQVTLSCSPISGHRSVSWYQQTPGQGLQFLFEYFSETQRNKGNFPGRFSGRQFSNSRSEMNVSTLELGDSALYLCASSSGSSYEQYFGPGTRLTVT.